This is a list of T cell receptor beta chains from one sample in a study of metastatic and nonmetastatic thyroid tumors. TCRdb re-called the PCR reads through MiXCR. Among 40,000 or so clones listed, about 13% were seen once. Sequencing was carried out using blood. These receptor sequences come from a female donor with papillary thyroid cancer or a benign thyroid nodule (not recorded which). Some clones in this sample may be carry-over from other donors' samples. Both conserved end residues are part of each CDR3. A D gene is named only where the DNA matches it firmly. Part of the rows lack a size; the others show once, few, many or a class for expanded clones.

CDR3 protein: CASSPGTDEQFF
CDR3 DNA: TGTGCCAGCAGCCCGGGGACGGATGAGCAGTTCTTC
V gene: TRBV7-6
clone size: many
J gene: TRBJ2-1
D gene: -

CDR3 protein: CASSPELAMADNEQFF
CDR3 DNA: TGTGCCAGCAGCCCCGAACTAGCAATGGCCGACAATGAGCAGTTCTTC
V gene: TRBV14
clone size: many
J gene: TRBJ2-1
D gene: -

CDR3 protein: CASSAGLGNEQFF
CDR3 DNA: TGTGCCAGTAGTGCGGGGCTAGGGAATGAGCAGTTCTTC
V gene: TRBV19
clone size: many
J gene: TRBJ2-1
D gene: -

CDR3 protein: CASSYSPDSYEQYF
CDR3 DNA: TGTGCCAGCAGTTACTCTCCTGACTCCTACGAGCAGTACTTC
V gene: TRBV6-2/TRBV6-3
clone size: -
J gene: TRBJ2-7
D gene: -

CDR3 protein: CASGLKLQGVVVGYTF
CDR3 DNA: TGTGCTAGTGGTTTGAAGCTACAGGGAGTGGTAGTGGGCTACACCTTC
V gene: TRBV12-5
clone size: few
J gene: TRBJ1-2
D gene: -

CDR3 protein: CATSEQFNQPQHF
CDR3 DNA: TGTGCCACCAGTGAACAGTTCAATCAGCCCCAGCATTTT
V gene: TRBV24-1
clone size: many
J gene: TRBJ1-5
D gene: -

CDR3 protein: CASSWRAGDSTGELFF
CDR3 DNA: TGCGCCAGCAGCTGGCGAGCGGGAGACAGCACCGGGGAGCTGTTTTTT
V gene: TRBV5-1
clone size: many
J gene: TRBJ2-2
D gene: TRBD2

CDR3 protein: CATSRDRGQSNEKLFF
CDR3 DNA: TGTGCCACCAGCAGAGATCGGGGACAGAGTAATGAAAAACTGTTTTTT
V gene: TRBV15
clone size: many
J gene: TRBJ1-4
D gene: TRBD1

CDR3 protein: CASSLSRVNEKLFF
CDR3 DNA: TGTGCCAGCAGTTTAAGCAGGGTTAATGAAAAACTGTTTTTT
V gene: TRBV28
clone size: many
J gene: TRBJ1-4
D gene: -

CDR3 protein: CASSWTSGSYEQYF
CDR3 DNA: TGTGCCAGCAGTTGGACTAGCGGGAGTTACGAGCAGTACTTC
V gene: TRBV25-1
clone size: many
J gene: TRBJ2-7
D gene: TRBD2

CDR3 protein: CASSLASGRTGELFF
CDR3 DNA: TGTGCCAGCAGCTTAGCTAGCGGTAGGACCGGGGAGCTGTTTTTT
V gene: TRBV7-3
clone size: many
J gene: TRBJ2-2
D gene: TRBD2

CDR3 protein: CASSYDVRLIQETQYF
CDR3 DNA: TGTGCCAGCAGTTATGATGTGCGTCTGATACAAGAGACCCAGTACTTC
V gene: TRBV6-2/TRBV6-3
clone size: -
J gene: TRBJ2-5
D gene: -

CDR3 protein: CAWSEAPVGKGYTF
CDR3 DNA: TGTGCCTGGAGTGAGGCGCCAGTAGGGAAGGGCTACACCTTC
V gene: TRBV30
clone size: many
J gene: TRBJ1-2
D gene: -

CDR3 protein: CATSDRIPLLATHEQFF
CDR3 DNA: TGTGCCACCAGTGACCGTATCCCATTACTAGCTACCCATGAGCAGTTCTTC
V gene: TRBV24-1
clone size: many
J gene: TRBJ2-1
D gene: -

CDR3 protein: CASSSSWNEQYF
CDR3 DNA: TGTGCCAGCAGTAGTTCCTGGAACGAGCAGTACTTC
V gene: TRBV2
clone size: many
J gene: TRBJ2-7
D gene: -

CDR3 protein: CASSVGVRNTGYLFF
CDR3 DNA: TGTGCCAGCAGCGTTGGGGTTCGGAACACCGGGTATCTGTTTTTT
V gene: TRBV6-2/TRBV6-3
clone size: few
J gene: TRBJ2-2
D gene: -

CDR3 protein: CASSAGESYNEQFF
CDR3 DNA: TGTGCCAGCAGCGCAGGGGAGTCGTACAATGAGCAGTTCTTC
V gene: TRBV4-2
clone size: many
J gene: TRBJ2-1
D gene: -

CDR3 protein: CASSITDSGILQPQHF
CDR3 DNA: TGTGCCAGTAGTATAACGGACTCAGGAATACTTCAGCCCCAGCATTTT
V gene: TRBV19
clone size: -
J gene: TRBJ1-5
D gene: -

CDR3 protein: CASSTETGGTSPLHF
CDR3 DNA: TGTGCCAGCAGTACCGAGACAGGGGGGACATCACCCCTCCACTTT
V gene: TRBV12-3/TRBV12-4
clone size: many
J gene: TRBJ1-6
D gene: TRBD1

CDR3 protein: CASRVGPNTEAFF
CDR3 DNA: TGTGCCAGCAGAGTCGGGCCTAACACTGAAGCTTTCTTT
V gene: TRBV12-3/TRBV12-4
clone size: many
J gene: TRBJ1-1
D gene: -